This T cell receptor beta chain was sequenced during a study of blood T cell repertoires in COVID-19. On the study more broadly: The analysed material was cDNA or gDNA that came from T cells, B-cell-depleted T cells, or PBMCs.

Germline V gives CDR1 MNHNY, CDR2 SVGAGI (reference sequence). There are 14 residues in the CDR3. The V and J ends lost 8 bases and 1 base respectively, with 11 bases between them. In Seattle, patients joined the study during active infection and were tracked longitudinally. Per the study methods: Reference gene primer amplification gave nucleated cell count estimates. TCRdb's table, derived via immunoSEQ multiplex PCR, lists solely in-frame clones and lacks some. The V and J calls and clone size come from that table; D and trimming were worked out from the DNA. The sample has approximately 460,000 clones; 89% are singletons.

The chain joins TRBV6-6 to TRBJ2-2; D is uncertain. Sample: peripheral blood. The source of this sequence is a man aged 18 to 29 with COVID-19, enrolled during active disease. The CDR3 DNA follows: TGTGCCAGCGGCCCAAGAAAGAACACCGGGGAGCTGTTTTTT. It specifies CASGPRKNTGELFF.